This TCR beta chain was sequenced in a study of cytomegalovirus exposure and HLA in healthy donors. As for the study in general: A previous analysis identified 117 million unique TCR beta sequences derived from approximately 190 million T cells. The study's findings and limits: Listed as cytomegalovirus-associated were over 150 TCR beta chains.

The PCR had 60 Vbeta and 13 Jbeta primers. Only in-frame clones appear in the TCRdb table, and some are missing; sequencing was by immunoSEQ multiplex PCR. The sample has about 120,000 clones; roughly 69% are singletons. The CDR3 is made up of 15 amino acids. V was trimmed by 0 bases and J by 2 bases, leaving 12 bases between them. The germline V gene encodes CDR1 SGDLS and CDR2 YYNGEE. In the case of this clone: The antigen is undetermined.

The sequence derives from a woman in her 40s in good health and CMV-seropositive. J is TRBJ2-7 and V is TRBV9, with D tentatively TRBD2 (6 bases). The sequenced sample consisted of PBMCs. CDR3 in DNA: TGTGCCAGCAGCGTAGGCGGGGCCTCCACCTACGAGCAGTACTTC. It codes for CASSVGGASTYEQYF. The variable domain in full, with the rest retrieved from reference TRBV9 and TRBJ2-7, is DSGVTQTPKHLITATGQRVTLRCSPRSGDLSVYWYQQSLDQGLQFLIQYYNGEERAKGNILERFSAQQFPDLHSELNLSSLELGDSALYFCASSVGGASTYEQYFGPGTRLTVT.